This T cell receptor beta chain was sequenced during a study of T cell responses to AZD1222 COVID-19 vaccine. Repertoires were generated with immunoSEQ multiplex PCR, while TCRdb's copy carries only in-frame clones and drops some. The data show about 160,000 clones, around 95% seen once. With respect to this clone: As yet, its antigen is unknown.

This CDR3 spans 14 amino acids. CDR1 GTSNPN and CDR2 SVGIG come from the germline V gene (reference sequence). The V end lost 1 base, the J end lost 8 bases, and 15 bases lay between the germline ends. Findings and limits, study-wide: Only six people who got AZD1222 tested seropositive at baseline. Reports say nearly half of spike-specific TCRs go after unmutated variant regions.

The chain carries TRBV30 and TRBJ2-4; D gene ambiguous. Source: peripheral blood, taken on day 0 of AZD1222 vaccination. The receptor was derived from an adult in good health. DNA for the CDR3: TGTGCCTGGAGTGGGTTGGGCAGGTGGGACATTCAGTACTTC. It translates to CAWSGLGRWDIQYF.